The T cell receptor (beta chain) under discussion was sequenced for a study of T cells in Graves' hyperthyroidism and ophthalmopathy. Broader study findings: Ophthalmopathy prediction by the model preceded onset by a median roughly 6 months. Using 13 V-J features, a model discriminated ophthalmopathy from stable hyperthyroidism.

This clonotype was seen ten or more times. Its antigen is still unknown. V was cut by 5 bases and J by 1 base, with 11 bases left in between. CDR1 SGHAT and CDR2 FQNNGV come from the germline V gene. This CDR3 is 14 amino acids long. Together with thyroid ultrasound, orbital computed tomography, serum thyroxine and TRAb, clinical symptoms were used for diagnoses. TCR beta CDR3 region amplification was performed from RNA transcripts. A first-round RT-PCR of the TCR CDR3 used the HTBI primer set. One entry per CDR3 protein results from TCRdb running MiXCR on the multiplex PCR reads. The repertoire holds about 570,000 distinct CDR3 sequences, with around 46% as singletons.

The sample consisted of peripheral blood or thyroid tissue (not recorded which). The sequence derives from an adult woman with Graves' disease, either hyperthyroidism or ophthalmopathy (not recorded which). This chain uses TRBV11-2 with TRBJ1-2; maybe TRBD1 (6 bases). CDR3 amino acids: CASSGTGINYGYTF. The CDR3 nucleotides read TGTGCCAGCAGCGGCACAGGGATTAACTATGGCTACACCTTC.